This T cell receptor (beta chain) is from a study of blood T cell repertoires in COVID-19. Overall study: Whether acute or convalescent, the COVID-19 samples came from the United States, Italy and Spain. From T cells, B-cell-depleted T cells, or PBMCs came the material, which was cDNA or gDNA.

Germline CDR1 and CDR2: MNHEY and SMNVEV (reference sequence). The CDR3 covers 14 residues. Between the trimmed V and J ends, which lost 5 bases and 6 bases, there was a span of 16 bases. Original analysis: Reference gene primers were amplified, and this amplification served to estimate nucleated cell counts. Only in-frame clones appear in the TCRdb table, and some are missing; sequencing was by immunoSEQ multiplex PCR. V, J and clone size are those of that table, while D and trimming were read from the DNA. This table holds roughly 250,000 clones, about 87% found once. Sequencing was performed on peripheral blood. The TCR was taken from a woman aged 40-49 years with acute or convalescent COVID-19. The chain couples TRBV27 to TRBJ1-1; D perhaps matches TRBD1 (5 bases). The CDR3 loop is CASSSREGSSEAFF. Written as DNA, the CDR3 is TGTGCCAGCAGTAGCAGGGAGGGTAGCTCTGAAGCTTTCTTT.